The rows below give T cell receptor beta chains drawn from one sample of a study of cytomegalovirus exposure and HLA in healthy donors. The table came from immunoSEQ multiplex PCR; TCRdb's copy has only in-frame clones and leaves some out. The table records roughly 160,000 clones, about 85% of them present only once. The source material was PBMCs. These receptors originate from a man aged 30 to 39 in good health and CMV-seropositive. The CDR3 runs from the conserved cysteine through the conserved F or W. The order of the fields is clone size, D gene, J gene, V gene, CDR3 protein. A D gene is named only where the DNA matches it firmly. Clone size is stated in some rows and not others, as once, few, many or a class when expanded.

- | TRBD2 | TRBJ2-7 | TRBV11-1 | CASSFGLAGSYEQYF
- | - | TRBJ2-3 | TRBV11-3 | CASSHQGTDTQYF
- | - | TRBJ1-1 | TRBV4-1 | CASSQDPSGTYTEAFF
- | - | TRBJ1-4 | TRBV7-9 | CASSLPEVVEKLFF
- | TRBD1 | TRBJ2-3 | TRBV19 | CATARDRGTDTQYF
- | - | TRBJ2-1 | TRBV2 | CASSSQGGNEQFF
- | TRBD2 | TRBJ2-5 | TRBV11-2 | CASSLLWTSGRTSEETQYF
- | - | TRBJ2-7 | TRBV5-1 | CASSKTAAVYEQYF
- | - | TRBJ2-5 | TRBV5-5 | CASIWEDRETQYF
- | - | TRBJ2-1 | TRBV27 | CASRPGLSSYNEQFF
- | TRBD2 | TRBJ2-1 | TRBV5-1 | CASTLLAGDNYNEQFF
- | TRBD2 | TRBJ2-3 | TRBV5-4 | CASSGLAGKGADTQYF
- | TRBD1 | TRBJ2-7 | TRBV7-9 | CASSGRTGGYEQYF
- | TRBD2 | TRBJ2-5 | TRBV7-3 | CASSRGLAQETQYF
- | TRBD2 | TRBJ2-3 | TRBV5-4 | CASSPGWGREDTQYF
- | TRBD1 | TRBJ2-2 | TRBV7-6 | CASSFMGQDTGELFF
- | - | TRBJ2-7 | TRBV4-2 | CASSQDNSGEQYF
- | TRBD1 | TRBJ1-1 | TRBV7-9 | CSSSLDGTGRNPNTEAFF
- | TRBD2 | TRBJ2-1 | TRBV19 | CASCPSGGYNEQFF
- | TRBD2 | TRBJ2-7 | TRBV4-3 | CASSQEKAGGAYEQYF
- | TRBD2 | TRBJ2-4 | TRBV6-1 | CASSPRTSQNIQYF
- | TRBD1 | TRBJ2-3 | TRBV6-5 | CASSYTDRGSQYF
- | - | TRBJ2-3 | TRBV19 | CASSISGVRTDTQYF
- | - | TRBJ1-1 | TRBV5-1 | CASSMDRNSLNTEAFF
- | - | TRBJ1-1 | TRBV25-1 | CASSDPGPGEAFF
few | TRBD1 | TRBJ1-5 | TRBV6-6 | CASSGNRGPRQPQHF
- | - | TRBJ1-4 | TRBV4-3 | CASSQGLAGSNEKLFF
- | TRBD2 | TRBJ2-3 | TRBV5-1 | CASSGGTSGLTDTQYF
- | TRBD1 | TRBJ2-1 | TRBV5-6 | CASSLDGTGVYYNEQFF
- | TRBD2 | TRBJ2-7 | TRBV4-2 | CASSQPLAGAYEQYF
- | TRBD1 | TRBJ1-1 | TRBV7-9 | CASSLRGLTEAFF
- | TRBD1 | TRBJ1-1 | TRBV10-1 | CASKEGTGGAFF
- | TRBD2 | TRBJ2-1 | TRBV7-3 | CASSLARTSKYEQFF
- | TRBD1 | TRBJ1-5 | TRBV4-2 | CASSQGPGQQNQPQHF
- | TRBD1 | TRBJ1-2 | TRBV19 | CASSLRDRTHNYGYTF
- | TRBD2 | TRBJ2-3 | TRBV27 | CASSFSDLAGEGPTDTQYF
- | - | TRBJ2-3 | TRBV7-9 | CASSRRESRDTQYF
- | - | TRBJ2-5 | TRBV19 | CASSINGGGETQYF
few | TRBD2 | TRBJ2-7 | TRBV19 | CASSRLAGPDRYEQYF
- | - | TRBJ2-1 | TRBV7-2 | CASSLLSGYNEQFF
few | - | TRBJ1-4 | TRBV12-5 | CASGPGRGRAGEKLFF
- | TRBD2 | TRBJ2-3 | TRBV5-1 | CASSPPRGGEDTQYF
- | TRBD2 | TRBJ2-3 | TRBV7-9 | CASRPSGGGTDTQYF
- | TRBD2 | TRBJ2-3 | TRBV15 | CATSRPLAAGTDTQYF
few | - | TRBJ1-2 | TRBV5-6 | CASSFRQVRRGYTF
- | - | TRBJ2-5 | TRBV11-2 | CASSLETGRTETQYF
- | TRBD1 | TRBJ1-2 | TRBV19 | CASSMGRDRPWDYGYTF
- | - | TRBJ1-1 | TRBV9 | CASSVAGGEMNTEAFF